The next 7 T cell receptor beta chains were all read from a single sample in a study of blood T cell repertoires in COVID-19. Only in-frame clones appear in the TCRdb table, and some are missing; sequencing was by immunoSEQ multiplex PCR. The top ten clones hold around 1% of a sample with 82,000 or so clones, 85% to 90% of them seen once. Specimen: PBMCs or T cells enriched from blood (not recorded which). Source of these receptors: a woman aged 45-60 years with acute COVID-19.

As regards this clone: The same CDR3 arises from other DNA sequences in this sample as well. This chain uses TRBV30 with TRBJ1-5; TRBD1 might be the D (6 bases). CDR1 GTSNPN and CDR2 SVGIG come from the germline V gene (reference sequence). This CDR3 is built from 13 residues. V lost 1 base and J 2 bases, leaving 6 bases between the germline ends. The CDR3 loop is CAWSGQGNQPQHF. CDR3 sequence (DNA): TGTGCCTGGAGTGGACAGGGCAATCAGCCCCAGCATTTT.

There are a few counts of this clone. This chain joins TRBV18 and TRBJ1-1; D is undetermined. CDR1 and CDR2 from the germline V gene are KGHSH and LQKENI. The CDR3 is 15 amino acids. The V gene lost 4 bases and the J gene lost 5 bases, with 17 bases spanning the gap. CDR3 nucleotide sequence: TGTGCCAGCTCACTCAACGAGGGCGGTACAACTGAAGCTTTCTTT. This encodes CASSLNEGGTTEAFF.

This chain links TRBV6-5 with TRBJ1-3, with D possibly matching TRBD1 (6 bases). Germline assignment: CDR1 MNHEY and CDR2 SVGAGI. This CDR3 has 15 amino acids. V lost 8 bases, J lost 4 bases, and 18 bases lay in between. Here the CDR3 reads CASLRGAKQGNTIYF. DNA for the CDR3: TGTGCCAGCCTCCGGGGGGCGAAGCAGGGAAACACCATATATTTT.

The count of this clone is one. This chain links TRBV27 with TRBJ2-2; 7 nucleotides align to TRBD1. This CDR3 comprises 14 residues. The germline CDR1 and CDR2 sequences are MNHEY and SMNVEV (reference sequence). Losses at the gene ends were 5 bases for V and 6 bases for J; bases not matched to a gene: 6. The CDR3 sequence: CASSPGGFAGELFF. In nucleotides, the CDR3 is TGTGCCAGCAGTCCAGGGGGTTTCGCCGGGGAGCTGTTTTTT.

The V gene is TRBV14, the J gene TRBJ1-2, with D maybe TRBD1 (5 bases). The CDR3 covers 15 residues. V was trimmed by 4 bases and J by 0 bases, leaving 12 bases between them. In germline, CDR1 is SGHDN, CDR2 FVKESK. The CDR3 DNA reads as TGTGCCAGCAGCCGGTCCGCGGGGCCTAACTATGGCTACACCTTC. As protein: CASSRSAGPNYGYTF. Drawing the rest from reference TRBV14 and TRBJ1-2, the complete variable domain is EAGVTQFPSHSVIEKGQTVTLRCDPISGHDNLYWYRRVMGKEIKFLLHFVKESKQDESGMPNNRFLAERTGGTYSTLKVQPAELEDSGVYFCASSRSAGPNYGYTFGSGTRLTVV.

The chain couples TRBV7-9 to TRBJ1-1, with a tentative D call TRBD1 (5 bases). The V end lost 0 bases, the J end lost 3 bases, and 11 bases lay between the germline ends. CDR3 length equals 15 residues. Looked up from germline, CDR1 is SEHNR and CDR2 is FQNEAQ (reference sequence). The CDR3 is CASSLAGGSDTEAFF. DNA for the CDR3: TGTGCCAGCAGCTTAGCCGGGGGTAGTGACACTGAAGCTTTCTTT.

The V gene is TRBV7-3, the J gene TRBJ2-1; the match to TRBD2 covers 12 bases. The CDR3 length is 15 residues. The J segment lost 6 bases and the V segment lost 5 bases, leaving 5 bases of the junction unmatched. CDR1 and CDR2 from the germline V gene are SGHTA and FQGTGA. The CDR3 region has the DNA TGTGCCAGCAGCCCTGGACTAGCGGGAACCAATGAGCAGTTCTTC. Protein sequence: CASSPGLAGTNEQFF.